Each of the 20 T cell receptor beta chains below was sequenced from the same sample in a study of T cells after yellow fever vaccination. TCRdb reprocessed the 5' RACE reads via MiXCR and lists one record per CDR3 protein. The table shows 340,000 or so distinct CDR3 sequences, with around an eighth occurring only once. Here the sequenced sample was CD4+ T cells sorted from PBMCs, taken 15 days after the yellow fever booster vaccination. The receptors shown here come from a man between 18 and 29 years old who received the YFV17D yellow fever vaccine.

This clonotype was observed a handful of times. This chain uses TRBV6-5 with TRBJ2-3; 10 bases align to TRBD2. The CDR3 extends over 15 amino acids. In germline, CDR1 is MNHEY, CDR2 SVGAGI. The J segment lost 0 bases and the V segment lost 6 bases, leaving 3 bases of the junction unmatched. For the CDR3, the DNA is TGTGCCAGCAGACTAGCGGGGCCTAGCACAGATACGCAGTATTTT. It is translated as CASRLAGPSTDTQYF.

In its sample, this clonotype was seen a few times. This chain links TRBV5-1 with TRBJ1-4; D is unresolved. CDR1 is SGHRS and CDR2 is YFSETQ in the germline V gene. This CDR3 has 15 amino acids. V was shortened by 1 base and J by 3 bases, with 10 bases between the two germline ends. CDR3: CASSLTLGSNEKLFF. CDR3 sequence (DNA): TGCGCCAGCAGCTTGACGTTAGGCTCTAATGAAAAACTGTTTTTT.

This clonotype was counted a few times. CDR3 DNA: TGTGCCAGCAGCCAAATACGGACAGCCAACACCGGGGAGCTGTTTTTT. Encoded protein: CASSQIRTANTGELFF. The chain joins TRBV14 to TRBJ2-2; D is possibly TRBD1 (6 bases). CDR3 size: 16 residues. Germline CDR1 is SGHDN and CDR2 is FVKESK. V was cut by 2 bases and J by 2 bases, with 12 bases left in between.

V gene TRBV5-5 combines with J gene TRBJ1-6; the D is unclear. The CDR3 spans 16 residues. The germline V gene has CDR1 SGHKS and CDR2 YYEKEE (reference sequence). V was clipped by 1 base and J by 7 bases, with 15 bases between them. CDR3 in DNA: TGTGCCAGCAGCTTGAGTACCTCTAGGGCCAATTCACCCCTCCACTTT. It is translated as CASSLSTSRANSPLHF.

The chain links TRBV7-9 to TRBJ2-7; 9 bases are a match to TRBD1. V dropped 5 bases and J dropped 7; count of bases not matched to a gene: 15. This CDR3 is 16 amino acids long. Germline values: CDR1 SEHNR, CDR2 FQNEAQ (reference sequence). CDR3 sequence (DNA): TGTGCCAGCAGCGCCAACCGGGACAGGGTAATGTTGGAGCAGTACTTC. As protein: CASSANRDRVMLEQYF.

This clonotype was counted a few times. The chain is built from TRBV19 and TRBJ1-2, with D hard to call. The length of the CDR3 is 13 residues. With 6 bases removed from V and 1 base from J, the gap between germline ends came to 9 bases. CDR1 is LNHDA, CDR2 SQIVND, per germline (reference sequence). The CDR3 bases are TGTGCCAGTAGGAAGGACCGTAACTATGGCTACACCTTC. It is translated as CASRKDRNYGYTF.

This clonotype was detected only a few times. The chain is built from TRBV10-3 and TRBJ1-3; D might be TRBD1 (6 bases). The CDR3 is 17 residues long. V gave up 0 bases and J gave up 3 bases, with 15 bases separating them. Germline V CDR1 and CDR2: ENHRY, SYGVKD. DNA of the CDR3: TGTGCCATCAGTGAGTCGAGGGGGGCGCGCAGTGGAAACACCATATATTTT. Translating it yields CAISESRGARSGNTIYF.

The rearrangement uses TRBV7-3 and TRBJ1-6; TRBD1 matches at 9 bases. V was clipped by 9 bases and J by 10 bases; unmatched bases: 4. Germline lookup yields CDR1 SGHTA and CDR2 FQGTGA. This CDR3 region has 12 residues. This CDR3 is CARGTGYSPLHF. The CDR3 region has the DNA TGTGCCAGGGGGACAGGGTACTCACCCCTCCACTTT. Variable domain in full (rest from reference TRBV7-3 and TRBJ1-6): GAGVSQTPSNKVTEKGKYVELRCDPISGHTALYWYRQSLGQGPEFLIYFQGTGAADDSGLPNDRFFAVRPEGSVSTLKIQRTERGDSAVYLCARGTGYSPLHFGNGTRLTVT.

The gene calls are TRBV20-1 and TRBJ1-3; 7 nucleotides agree with TRBD1. Looked up from germline, CDR1 is DFQATT and CDR2 is SNEGSKA (reference sequence). The trim removed 3 bases at V and 4 bases at J, leaving 3 bases unmatched. The CDR3 loop spans 13 amino acids. This CDR3 reads CSARTGIGNTIYF. CDR3 nucleotides: TGCAGTGCTAGGACAGGGATCGGAAACACCATATATTTT.

V and J are TRBV6-1 and TRBJ2-2; D ambiguous. The V end was cut by 8 bases, the J end by 4 bases, with 11 bases between. Germline V gives CDR1 MNHNS, CDR2 SASEGT. CDR3 length equals 13 residues. The CDR3, as DNA: TGTGCCAGCGGGAATTCGGTCACCGGGGAGCTGTTTTTT. Its translation is CASGNSVTGELFF.

This clonotype was detected a few times. J is TRBJ2-1 and V is TRBV29-1, with TRBD1 as a possible D gene (6 bases). Trimming stripped 4 bases from V and 10 bases from J, with 14 bases between. The CDR3 sequence is 12 residues long. The germline V gene encodes CDR1 SQVTM and CDR2 ANQGSEA. The DNA of the CDR3 is TGCAGCGTTGTCCAGGGGCGCGGGGAGCAGTTCTTC. It specifies CSVVQGRGEQFF.

The chain recombines TRBV6-5 with TRBJ2-1, with D perhaps TRBD2 (5 bases). The V end lost 2 bases, the J end lost 4 bases, and 12 bases lay between the germline ends. This CDR3 region has 15 residues. Germline V gives CDR1 MNHEY, CDR2 SVGAGI. CDR3 sequence (DNA): TGTGCCAGCAGTTACGGTCCTAGCAGGTACAATGAGCAGTTCTTC. It codes for CASSYGPSRYNEQFF.

This clonotype occurred a few times. The chain recombines TRBV6-5 with TRBJ2-1; 8 bases are shared with TRBD2. The trim removed 3 bases at V and 0 bases at J, leaving 7 bases unmatched. Looked up from germline, CDR1 is MNHEY and CDR2 is SVGAGI. The CDR3 spans 17 residues. CDR3 bases: TGTGCCAGCAGTTATTCACCGGGACTAGGCTCCTACAATGAGCAGTTCTTC. It specifies CASSYSPGLGSYNEQFF.

This clonotype turned up a few times. The rearrangement joins TRBV14 to TRBJ2-2; 7 nucleotides match TRBD1. Germline loops: CDR1 SGHDN, CDR2 FVKESK. There are 15 residues in the CDR3. The trim removed 2 bases at V and 6 bases at J, leaving 6 bases unmatched. CDR3 in DNA: TGTGCCAGCAGCCAATGGGGCACAGGGGCCGGGGAGCTGTTTTTT. This codes for CASSQWGTGAGELFF.

The V call is TRBV7-2, the J call TRBJ1-2; D may be TRBD1 (5 bases). CDR3 size: 14 residues. Trimming removed 3 bases from V and 8 bases from J, with 16 bases in between. CDR1 is SGHTA, CDR2 FQGNSA, per germline. CDR3 protein: CASSFQGPRYGYTF. The CDR3 DNA sequence: TGTGCCAGCAGCTTCCAGGGTCCCCGCTACGGCTACACCTTC.

V usage is TRBV20-1 and J usage is TRBJ2-1, with 11 bases fitting TRBD2. J lost 11 bases, V lost 8 bases, and 17 bases had no gene match. From germline, CDR1 is DFQATT and CDR2 SNEGSKA (reference sequence). The CDR3 covers 15 residues. The CDR3 loop reads CSIPSSGGPVRKQFF. CDR3 DNA: TGCAGTATCCCCTCTAGCGGGGGGCCCGTGCGGAAGCAGTTCTTC.

The V and J genes are TRBV6-5 and TRBJ2-1; TRBD2 matches at 12 bases. Germline V gene lookup returns CDR1 MNHEY and CDR2 SVGAGI. V lost 0 bases, J lost 7 bases, and 1 base stayed unmatched. There are 15 residues in the CDR3. CDR3 in amino acids: CASSYSGTSGNEQFF. The DNA for the CDR3 is TGTGCCAGCAGTTACTCTGGGACTAGCGGGAATGAGCAGTTCTTC.

The chain combines TRBV4-2 with TRBJ2-3; maybe TRBD1 (5 bases). This CDR3 comprises 15 residues. Germline V gives CDR1 LGHNA, CDR2 YNFKEQ. The germline V and J ends were trimmed by 1 base and 0 bases, with 8 bases remaining between them. CDR3 loop: CASSQAQGSTDTQYF. The CDR3 bases are TGTGCCAGCAGCCAAGCCCAGGGAAGCACAGATACGCAGTATTTT.

This clonotype was counted only a few times. The chain combines TRBV6-4 with TRBJ2-7, with D perhaps matching TRBD1 (5 bases). Trimming cost V 0 bases and J 4 bases, with 16 bases left between them. The germline V gene has CDR1 MRHNA and CDR2 SNTAGT. The CDR3 has 16 residues. This CDR3 reads CASSDSGRDIKYEQYV. The CDR3 DNA is TGTGCCAGCAGTGACTCCGGCAGGGATATTAAGTACGAGCAGTACGTC.

This clonotype has only a few counts. The chain carries TRBV30 and TRBJ1-2, with D unclear. V was shortened by 2 bases and J by 5 bases, with 9 bases between the two germline ends. The CDR3 runs to 12 residues. Per the germline V gene, CDR1 is GTSNPN and CDR2 is SVGIG (reference sequence). This CDR3 reads CAWSLRAYGYTF. The CDR3, as DNA: TGTGCCTGGAGTTTGCGGGCTTATGGCTACACCTTC.